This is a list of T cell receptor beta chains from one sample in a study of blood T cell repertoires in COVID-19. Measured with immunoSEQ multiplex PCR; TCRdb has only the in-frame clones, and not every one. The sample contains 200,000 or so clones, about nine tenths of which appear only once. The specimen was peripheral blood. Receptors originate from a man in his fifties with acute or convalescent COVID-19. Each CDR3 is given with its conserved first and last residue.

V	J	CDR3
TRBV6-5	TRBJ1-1	CASSYSVQAEAFF
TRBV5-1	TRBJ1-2	CASSLGAGNRRDYGYTF
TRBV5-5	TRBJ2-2	CASSRAGVGSGELFF
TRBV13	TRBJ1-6	CASSSKQGTSYNSPLHF
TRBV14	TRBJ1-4	CASSQARQGNEKLFF
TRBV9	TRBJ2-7	CASSLGQHSEQYF
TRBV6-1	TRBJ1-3	CASSDLPKSSGNTIYF
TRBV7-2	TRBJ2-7	CASSRTGQRYEQYF
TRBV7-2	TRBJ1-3	CASSSRWRGDTIYF
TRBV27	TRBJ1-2	CASSLTGAVYGYTF
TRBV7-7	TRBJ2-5	CASSLVGAGAETQYF
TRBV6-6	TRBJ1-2	CASSLTESYGYTF
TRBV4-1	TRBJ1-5	CASSQGPGGRQPQHF
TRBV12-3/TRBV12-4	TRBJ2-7	CASSRTLYYEQYF
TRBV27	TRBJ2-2	CASSFSGRNTGELFF
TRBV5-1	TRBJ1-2	CASSLRLDYGYTF
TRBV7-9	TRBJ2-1	CASSQSGSNEQFF
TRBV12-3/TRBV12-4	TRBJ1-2	CASRLGGPDGYTF
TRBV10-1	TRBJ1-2	CASSDHRDTRNYGYTF
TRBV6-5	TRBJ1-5	CASSRNRGNQPQHF